This paragraph reports one T cell receptor beta chain. The data are from a study of blood T cell repertoires in COVID-19. As for the study in general: The cDNA or gDNA used as material had been derived from T cells, B-cell-depleted T cells, or PBMCs.

V shed 4 bases, J shed 7 bases, and the junction held 12 bases outside the gene matches. This CDR3 contains 16 residues. Germline CDR1 reads SEHNR; CDR2 reads FQNEAQ (reference sequence). Original processing notes: For nucleated cells, counts were estimated from reference gene primer amplification. This table comes from immunoSEQ multiplex PCR, and its TCRdb copy is limited to in-frame clones, with some not included. V, J and clone size are taken as reported in that table, and D and trimming were inferred from the DNA itself. Among 14,000 to 15,000 clones, approximately 92% were seen once, and the ten largest hold less than 10%.

The V and J genes are TRBV7-9 and TRBJ1-5; TRBD1 agrees at 8 bases. This TCR was sampled from a human donor with active COVID-19. The donor label of this sample is uncertain. Sequencing used peripheral blood. CDR3 in DNA: TGTGCCAGCAGCTCACCAGGCCCGGACAGGGCGCAGCCCCAGCATTTT. This encodes CASSSPGPDRAQPQHF.